This entry concerns a single TCR beta chain. Its antigen remains unidentified. The length of the CDR3 is 15 residues. Trimming shortened V by 5 bases and J by 6 bases, and 19 bases separated the two germline ends. Germline CDR1 SGHTA, CDR2 FQGNSA. The data were taken from a study of cytomegalovirus exposure and HLA in healthy donors. Broader study findings: 87-base-pair reads could not separate some V segments, including TRBV6-2 and TRBV6-3. For TCR beta chains, V- and J-gene trimming was later linked to a missense DCLRE1C variant. It was reported that the classifier diagnosed cytomegalovirus status with high specificity and sensitivity in both the original and validation cohorts.

PCR involved 60 Vbeta and 13 Jbeta primers. The protocol was immunoSEQ multiplex PCR, while the TCRdb copy is restricted to in-frame clones and leaves out a portion. The sample lists roughly 150,000 clones, roughly 81% occurring once. The receptor's source is a woman aged 18-29 years in good health and CMV-seronegative. Input material: PBMCs. V is TRBV7-2 and J is TRBJ1-2; the D is unclear. CDR3 region: CASSIGYILVDGYTF. The CDR3 nucleotides read TGTGCCAGCAGCATTGGATACATCCTAGTGGATGGCTACACCTTC.